A selection of T cell receptor beta chains follows, all from one sample in a study of OX40 agonist ivuxolimab in advanced cancers. The repertoire was sequenced with immunoSEQ multiplex PCR; TCRdb's copy has only in-frame clones and lacks some. The repertoire holds tens of thousands of clones, with 83% as singletons. The sample consisted of CD4+ or CD8+ T cells sorted from blood, taken in a trial of the OX40 agonist ivuxolimab. The source is an adult with an advanced solid tumor such as melanoma, head and neck, liver or kidney cancer. Each CDR3 is given with its conserved first and last residue. The D gene is left open where the match is weak. Not all rows give a size; the values are once, few, many and, for expanded clones, a class.

TRBD2 | TRBJ2-3 | once | TRBV29-1 | TGCAGCGTAGTTAGCGGGAGGGCCGACACAGATACGCAGTATTTT | CSVVSGRADTDTQYF
NA | TRBJ1-2 | NA | TRBV5-1 | TGCGCCAGCAGCTCCCGGACAGCAGGCGCGATGGGCTACACCTTC | CASSSRTAGAMGYTF
TRBD1 | TRBJ1-5 | NA | TRBV2 | TGTGCCAGCAGTCCGACAGGGCGAAGCAATCAGCCCCAGCATTTT | CASSPTGRSNQPQHF
TRBD1 | TRBJ1-5 | NA | TRBV19 | TGTGCCAGTCGGGGACAGGGACTTTATAGCAATCAGCCCCAGCATTTT | CASRGQGLYSNQPQHF
NA | TRBJ1-3 | NA | TRBV4-1 | TGCGCCAGCAGCCGAGATCTCGGGGGAAGTGGAAACACCATATATTTT | CASSRDLGGSGNTIYF
TRBD2 | TRBJ2-7 | NA | TRBV6-1 | TGTGCCAGCAGTGGGGGGGGATCCTACGAGCAGTACTTC | CASSGGGSYEQYF
TRBD1 | TRBJ2-6 | NA | TRBV6-1 | TGTGCCAGCAGTGGCCACTTAGGGGGCAGTGGGGCCAACGTCCTGACTTTC | CASSGHLGGSGANVLTF
NA | TRBJ2-7 | NA | TRBV30 | TGTGCCTGGGGTGCGGCGGGCTACGAGCAGTACTTC | CAWGAAGYEQYF
TRBD2 | TRBJ2-1 | few | TRBV5-4 | TGTGCCAGCAGCCCCCCTTCGCCACTAGCGGGAGAACTGTTCTTC | CASSPPSPLAGELFF
NA | TRBJ1-1 | NA | TRBV18 | TGTGCCAGCTCACCTTCTTCTGAGCGGGAAGCTTTCTTT | CASSPSSEREAFF
NA | TRBJ1-6 | NA | TRBV11-2 | TGTGCCAGCAGCCCCGTGAATTCACCCCTCCACTTT | CASSPVNSPLHF
TRBD2 | TRBJ2-5 | few | TRBV14 | TGTGCCAGCAGCCTCAGTAGCGGGAACTACCAAGAGACCCAGTACTTC | CASSLSSGNYQETQYF
TRBD1 | TRBJ1-4 | once | TRBV7-6 | TGTGCCAGCAGCTTGGAAGCCAGGGGGACAGAGCTTGGGAAACTGTTTTTT | CASSLEARGTELGKLFF
TRBD1 | TRBJ2-6 | NA | TRBV19 | TGTGCCAGTGTAGGCCCCCCGGGACAGGGACTCTCTGGGGCCAACGTCCTGACTTTC | CASVGPPGQGLSGANVLTF
NA | TRBJ1-3 | NA | TRBV25-1 | TGTGCCAGCAGGACCACTGGAAACACCATATATTTT | CASRTTGNTIYF
NA | TRBJ1-2 | once | TRBV19 | TGTGCCAGTAGTATAGGGGCAGGGATTAACTATGGCTACACCTTC | CASSIGAGINYGYTF
NA | TRBJ2-3 | NA | TRBV7-6 | TGTGCCAGCAGCTTAGGACCCCAGGGAAGTGTAAATACGCAGTATTTT | CASSLGPQGSVNTQYF
NA | TRBJ2-6 | NA | TRBV5-1 | TGCGCCAGCTTGTACGGTTCACAAAGTCGGGCCAACGTCCTGACTTTC | CASLYGSQSRANVLTF
NA | TRBJ1-5 | NA | TRBV28 | TGTGCCAGCAATTCGGGGGGCGATAGCAATCAGCCCCAGCATTTT | CASNSGGDSNQPQHF
NA | TRBJ1-2 | NA | TRBV13 | TGTGCCAGCAGCTTGGGGTCCGGAGCTAACTATGGCTACACCTTC | CASSLGSGANYGYTF